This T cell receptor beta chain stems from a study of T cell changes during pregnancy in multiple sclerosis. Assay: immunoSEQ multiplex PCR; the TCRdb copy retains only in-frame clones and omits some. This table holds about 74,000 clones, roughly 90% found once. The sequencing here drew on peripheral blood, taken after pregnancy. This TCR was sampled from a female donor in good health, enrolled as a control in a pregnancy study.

Written as DNA, the CDR3 is TGTGCCACCAGCATTCAGGTCATGAACACTGAAGCTTTCTTT. It yields the protein CATSIQVMNTEAFF. The rearrangement links TRBV15 to TRBJ1-1; D remains ambiguous. This CDR3 has 14 amino acids. The V and J ends lost 4 bases and 0 bases respectively, with 9 bases between them. The V gene's germline CDR1 is LNHNV and CDR2 YYDKDF (reference sequence).